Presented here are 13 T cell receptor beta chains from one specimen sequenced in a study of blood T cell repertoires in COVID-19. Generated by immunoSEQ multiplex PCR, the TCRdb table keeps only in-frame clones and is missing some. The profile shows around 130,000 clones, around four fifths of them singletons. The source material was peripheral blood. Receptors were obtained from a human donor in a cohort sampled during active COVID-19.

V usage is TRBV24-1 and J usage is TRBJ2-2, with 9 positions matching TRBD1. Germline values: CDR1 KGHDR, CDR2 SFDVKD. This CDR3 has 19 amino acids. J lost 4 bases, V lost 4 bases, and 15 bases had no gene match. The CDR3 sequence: CATSDPDRGSLGGTGELFF. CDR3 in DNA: TGTGCCACCAGTGACCCGGACAGGGGAAGTTTGGGAGGCACCGGGGAGCTGTTTTTT.

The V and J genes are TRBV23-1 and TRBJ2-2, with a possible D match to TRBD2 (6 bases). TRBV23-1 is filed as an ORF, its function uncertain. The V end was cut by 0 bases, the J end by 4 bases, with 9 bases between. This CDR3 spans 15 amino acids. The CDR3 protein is CASSQSPGVTGELFF. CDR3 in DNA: TGCGCCAGCAGTCAATCCCCGGGGGTCACCGGGGAGCTGTTTTTT.

This CDR3 reads CASSSGGLNQPQHF. CDR3 sequence (DNA): TGTGCCAGCAGCTCGGGGGGACTCAATCAGCCCCAGCATTTT. V and J are TRBV7-2 and TRBJ1-5; the D gene is possibly TRBD1 (5 bases). The CDR3 has 14 residues. Between the trimmed V and J ends, which lost 4 bases and 3 bases, there was a span of 10 bases. Germline lookup yields CDR1 SGHTA and CDR2 FQGNSA.

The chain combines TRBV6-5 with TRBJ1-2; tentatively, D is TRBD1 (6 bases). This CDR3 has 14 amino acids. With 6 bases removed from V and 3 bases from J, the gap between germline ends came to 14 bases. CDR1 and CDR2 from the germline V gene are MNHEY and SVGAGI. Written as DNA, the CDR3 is TGTGCCAGCAGCGGACAGTCGGTTTACTATGGCTACACCTTC. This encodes CASSGQSVYYGYTF.

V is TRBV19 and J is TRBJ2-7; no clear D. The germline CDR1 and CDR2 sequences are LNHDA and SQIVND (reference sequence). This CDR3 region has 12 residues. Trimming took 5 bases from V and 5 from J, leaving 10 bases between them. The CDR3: CASSARLDEQYF. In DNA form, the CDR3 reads TGTGCCAGTAGTGCGCGACTGGACGAGCAGTACTTC. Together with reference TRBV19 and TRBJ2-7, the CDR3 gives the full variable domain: DGGITQSPKYLFRKEGQNVTLSCEQNLNHDAMYWYRQDPGQGLRLIYYSQIVNDFQKGDIAEGYSVSREKKESFPLTVTSAQKNPTAFYLCASSARLDEQYFGPGTRLTVT.

Here the CDR3 DNA reads TGTGCCAGTAGTATAGATGGGGGCATGGGGAATTCACCCCTCCACTTT. As protein: CASSIDGGMGNSPLHF. The chain is built from TRBV19 and TRBJ1-6, with D tentatively TRBD1 (6 bases). There are 16 residues in the CDR3. CDR1 is LNHDA and CDR2 is SQIVND in the germline V gene (reference sequence). V was clipped by 0 bases and J by 7 bases, with 13 bases between them.

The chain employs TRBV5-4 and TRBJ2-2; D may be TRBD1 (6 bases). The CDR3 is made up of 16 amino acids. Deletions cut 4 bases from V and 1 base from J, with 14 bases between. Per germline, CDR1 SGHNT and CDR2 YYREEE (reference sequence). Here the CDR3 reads CASSTFGQKNTGELFF. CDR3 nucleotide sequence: TGTGCCAGCAGCACCTTCGGACAGAAGAACACCGGGGAGCTGTTTTTT.

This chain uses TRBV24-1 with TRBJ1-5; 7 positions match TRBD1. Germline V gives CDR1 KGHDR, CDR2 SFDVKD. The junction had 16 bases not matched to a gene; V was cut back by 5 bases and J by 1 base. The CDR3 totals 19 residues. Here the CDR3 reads CATSAYHRGHWWSNQPQHF. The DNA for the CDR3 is TGTGCCACCAGTGCGTACCACAGGGGCCACTGGTGGAGCAATCAGCCCCAGCATTTT.

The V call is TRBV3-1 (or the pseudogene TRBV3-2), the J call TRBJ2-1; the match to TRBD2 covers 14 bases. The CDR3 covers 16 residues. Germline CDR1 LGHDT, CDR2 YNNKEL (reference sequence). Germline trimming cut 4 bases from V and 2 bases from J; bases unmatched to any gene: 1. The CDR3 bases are TGTGCCAGCAGCCGGGGACTAGCGGGGGCCTACAATGAGCAGTTCTTC. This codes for CASSRGLAGAYNEQFF.

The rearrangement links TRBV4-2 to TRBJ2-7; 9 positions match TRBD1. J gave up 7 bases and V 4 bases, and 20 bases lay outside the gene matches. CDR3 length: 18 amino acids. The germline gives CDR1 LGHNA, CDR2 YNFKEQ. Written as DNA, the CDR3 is TGTGCCAGCAGCCCCCCCCCTACCCCGGGACAGGGTTTGTATGAGCAGTACTTC. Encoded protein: CASSPPPTPGQGLYEQYF.

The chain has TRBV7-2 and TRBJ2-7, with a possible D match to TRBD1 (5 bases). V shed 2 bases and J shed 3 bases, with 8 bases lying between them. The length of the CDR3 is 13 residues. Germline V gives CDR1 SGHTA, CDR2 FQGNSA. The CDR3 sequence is CASSLSDNYEQYF. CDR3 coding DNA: TGTGCCAGCAGCTTATCGGACAACTACGAGCAGTACTTC. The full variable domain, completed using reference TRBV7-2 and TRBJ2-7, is GAGVSQSPSNKVTEKGKDVELRCDPISGHTALYWYRQSLGQGLEFLIYFQGNSAPDKSGLPSDRFSAERTGGSVSTLTIQRTQQEDSAVYLCASSLSDNYEQYFGPGTRLTVT.

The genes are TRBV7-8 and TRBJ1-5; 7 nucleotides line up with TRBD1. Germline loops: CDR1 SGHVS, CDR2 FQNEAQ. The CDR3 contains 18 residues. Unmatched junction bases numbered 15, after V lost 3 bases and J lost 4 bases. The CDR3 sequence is CASSLDNRGAFRNQPQHF. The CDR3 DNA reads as TGTGCCAGCAGCTTGGATAACAGGGGCGCCTTCCGTAATCAGCCCCAGCATTTT.

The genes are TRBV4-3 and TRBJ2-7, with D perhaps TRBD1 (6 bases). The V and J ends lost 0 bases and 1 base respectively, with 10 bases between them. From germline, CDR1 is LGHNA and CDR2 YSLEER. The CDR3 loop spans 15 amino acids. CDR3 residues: CASSQEVGQSYEQYF. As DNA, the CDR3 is TGCGCCAGCAGCCAAGAAGTCGGACAGTCCTACGAGCAGTACTTC.